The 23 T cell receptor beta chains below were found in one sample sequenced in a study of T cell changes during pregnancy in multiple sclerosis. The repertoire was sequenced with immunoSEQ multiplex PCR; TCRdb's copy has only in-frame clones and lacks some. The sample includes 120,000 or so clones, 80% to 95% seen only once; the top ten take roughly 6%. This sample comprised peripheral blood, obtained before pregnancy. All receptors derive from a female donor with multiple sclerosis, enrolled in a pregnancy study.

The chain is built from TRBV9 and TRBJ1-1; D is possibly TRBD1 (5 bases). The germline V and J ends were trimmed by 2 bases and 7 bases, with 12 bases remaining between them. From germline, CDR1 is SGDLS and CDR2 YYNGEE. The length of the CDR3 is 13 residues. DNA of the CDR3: TGTGCCAGCAGCGTCGGGGGAACCGATGAAGCTTTCTTT. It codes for CASSVGGTDEAFF.

CDR3 loop: CASSQDLSGRQYNQPQHF. DNA for the CDR3: TGTGCCAGCAGCCAAGATCTAAGCGGGCGACAGTACAATCAGCCCCAGCATTTT. The chain joins TRBV14 to TRBJ1-5; D possibly corresponds to TRBD1 (5 bases). The germline V and J ends were trimmed by 0 bases and 3 bases, with 18 bases remaining between them. CDR3 length: 18 residues. Looked up from germline, CDR1 is SGHDN and CDR2 is FVKESK.

The CDR3 DNA sequence: TGTGCCAGCAGCTGGACAGGGGCGGCGGCTTTCTTT. It translates to CASSWTGAAAFF. The chain employs TRBV13 and TRBJ1-1, with 9 nucleotides matching TRBD1. J was trimmed by 11 bases and V by 4 bases; bases with no gene match: 5. The CDR3 extends over 12 amino acids. CDR1 is PRHDT and CDR2 is FYEKMQ in the germline V gene (reference sequence).

This chain's CDR3 is CASSRGTVNYGYTF. The CDR3 DNA sequence: TGTGCCAGCAGTCGAGGGACAGTTAACTATGGCTACACCTTC. The genes are TRBV25-1 and TRBJ1-2; 7 nucleotides align to TRBD1. Trimming took 5 bases from V and 1 from J; bases not matched to a gene: 4. This CDR3 region has 14 residues. Germline V gives CDR1 MGHDK, CDR2 SYGVNS.

CDR3 DNA: TGTGCCAGCAGCTTCCGACAGGGTTTAGCCTACGAGCAGTACTTC. Its translation: CASSFRQGLAYEQYF. The chain is built from TRBV7-2 and TRBJ2-7; 7 positions match TRBD1. Germline CDR1 is SGHTA and CDR2 is FQGNSA. This CDR3 has 15 amino acids. The trim removed 3 bases at V and 2 bases at J, leaving 7 bases unmatched.

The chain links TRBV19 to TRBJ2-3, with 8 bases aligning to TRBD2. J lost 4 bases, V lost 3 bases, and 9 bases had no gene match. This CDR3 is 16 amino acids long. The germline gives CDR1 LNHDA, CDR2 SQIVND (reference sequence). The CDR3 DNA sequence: TGTGCCAGTAGTATCAAAACGGGGGGGCTAGCAGATACGCAGTATTTT. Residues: CASSIKTGGLADTQYF.

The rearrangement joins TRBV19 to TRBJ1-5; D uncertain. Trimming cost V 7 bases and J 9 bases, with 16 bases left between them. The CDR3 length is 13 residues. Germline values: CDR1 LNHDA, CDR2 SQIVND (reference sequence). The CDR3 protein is CASKESLGRPQHF. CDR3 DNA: TGTGCCAGTAAGGAGTCTCTGGGTCGGCCCCAGCATTTT.

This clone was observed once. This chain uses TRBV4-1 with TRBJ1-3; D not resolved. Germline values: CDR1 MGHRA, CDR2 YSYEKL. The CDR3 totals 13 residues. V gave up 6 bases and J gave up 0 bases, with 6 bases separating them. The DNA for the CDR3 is TGCGCCAGCAGGGCAACCTCTGGAAACACCATATATTTT. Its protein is CASRATSGNTIYF.

Here the CDR3 reads CASSLIQVTDTQYF. The CDR3 DNA is TGCGCCAGCAGCTTGATACAGGTCACAGATACGCAGTATTTT. This rearrangement joins TRBV5-1 to TRBJ2-3, with D perhaps matching TRBD1 (5 bases). This CDR3 spans 14 amino acids. Germline values: CDR1 SGHRS, CDR2 YFSETQ. Trimming shortened V by 1 base and J by 2 bases, and 8 bases separated the two germline ends.

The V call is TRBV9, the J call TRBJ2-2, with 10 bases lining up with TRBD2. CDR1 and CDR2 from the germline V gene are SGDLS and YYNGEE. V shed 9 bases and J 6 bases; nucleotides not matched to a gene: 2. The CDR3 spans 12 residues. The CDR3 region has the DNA TGTGCCACCGGGACTAGCGCCGGGGAGCTGTTTTTT. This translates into CATGTSAGELFF.

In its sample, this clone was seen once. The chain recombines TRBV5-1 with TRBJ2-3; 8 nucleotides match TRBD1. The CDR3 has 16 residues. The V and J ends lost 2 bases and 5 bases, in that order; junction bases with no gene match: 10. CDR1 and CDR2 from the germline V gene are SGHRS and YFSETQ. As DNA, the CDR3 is TGCGCCAGCAGCTTAGGACAGGGAAGGGGTGTAGATACGCAGTATTTT. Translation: CASSLGQGRGVDTQYF.

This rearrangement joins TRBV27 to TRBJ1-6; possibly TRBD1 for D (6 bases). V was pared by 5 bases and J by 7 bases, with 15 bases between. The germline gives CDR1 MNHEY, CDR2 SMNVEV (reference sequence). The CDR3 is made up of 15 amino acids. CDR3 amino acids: CASSQRQARNSPLHF. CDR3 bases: TGTGCCAGCAGTCAACGACAGGCGAGGAATTCACCCCTCCACTTT.

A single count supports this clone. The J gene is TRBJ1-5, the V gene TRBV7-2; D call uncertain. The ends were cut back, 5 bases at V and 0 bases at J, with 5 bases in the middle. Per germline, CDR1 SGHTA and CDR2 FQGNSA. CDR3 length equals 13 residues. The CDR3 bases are TGTGCCAGCAGCCCCCGTAGCAATCAGCCCCAGCATTTT. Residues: CASSPRSNQPQHF.

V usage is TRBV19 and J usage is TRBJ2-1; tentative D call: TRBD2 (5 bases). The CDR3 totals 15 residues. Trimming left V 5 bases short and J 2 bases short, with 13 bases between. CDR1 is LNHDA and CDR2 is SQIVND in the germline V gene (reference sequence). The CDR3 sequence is CASSAPGVTYNEQFF. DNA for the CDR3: TGTGCCAGTAGTGCCCCCGGGGTCACCTACAATGAGCAGTTCTTC.

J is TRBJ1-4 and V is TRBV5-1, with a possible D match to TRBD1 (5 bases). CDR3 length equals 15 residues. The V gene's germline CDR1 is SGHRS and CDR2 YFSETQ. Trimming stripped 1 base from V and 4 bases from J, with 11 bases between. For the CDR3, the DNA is TGCGCCAGCAGCTTGATGACAGCCGATAATGAAAAACTGTTTTTT. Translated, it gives CASSLMTADNEKLFF.

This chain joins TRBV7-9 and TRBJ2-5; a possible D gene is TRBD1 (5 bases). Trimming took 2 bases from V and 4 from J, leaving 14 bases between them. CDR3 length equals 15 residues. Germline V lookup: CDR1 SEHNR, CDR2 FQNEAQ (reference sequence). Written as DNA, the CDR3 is TGTGCCAGCAGCTTATTAGGGGAAGAAGGAGAGACCCAGTACTTC. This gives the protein CASSLLGEEGETQYF.

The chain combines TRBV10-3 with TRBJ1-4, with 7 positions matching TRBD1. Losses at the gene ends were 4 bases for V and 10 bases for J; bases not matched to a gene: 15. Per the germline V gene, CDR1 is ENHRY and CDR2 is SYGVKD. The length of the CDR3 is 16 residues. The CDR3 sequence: CAISASDRAMGGKLFF. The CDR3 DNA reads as TGTGCCATCAGTGCCTCTGACAGGGCTATGGGGGGAAAACTGTTTTTT.

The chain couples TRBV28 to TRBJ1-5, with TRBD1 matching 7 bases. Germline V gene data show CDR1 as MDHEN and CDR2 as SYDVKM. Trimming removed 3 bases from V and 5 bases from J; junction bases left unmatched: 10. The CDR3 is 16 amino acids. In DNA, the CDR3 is TGTGCCAGCAGTTTCGGGGGCAGGGGGGTAGATCAGCCCCAGCATTTT. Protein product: CASSFGGRGVDQPQHF.

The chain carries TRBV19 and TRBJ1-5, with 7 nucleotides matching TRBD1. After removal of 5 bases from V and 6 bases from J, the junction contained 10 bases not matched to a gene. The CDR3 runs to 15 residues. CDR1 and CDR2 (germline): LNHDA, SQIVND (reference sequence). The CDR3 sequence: CASSLSRAGGQPQHF. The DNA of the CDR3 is TGTGCCAGTAGTCTATCCCGGGCAGGGGGTCAGCCCCAGCATTTT. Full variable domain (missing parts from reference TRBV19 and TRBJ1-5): DGGITQSPKYLFRKEGQNVTLSCEQNLNHDAMYWYRQDPGQGLRLIYYSQIVNDFQKGDIAEGYSVSREKKESFPLTVTSAQKNPTAFYLCASSLSRAGGQPQHFGDGTRLSIL.

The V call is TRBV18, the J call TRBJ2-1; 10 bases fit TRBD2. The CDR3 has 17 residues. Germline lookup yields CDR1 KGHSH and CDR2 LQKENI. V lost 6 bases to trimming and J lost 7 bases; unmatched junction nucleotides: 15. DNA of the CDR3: TGTGCCAGCTCCCTATACACACTAGCGGGGAGAGGGAATGAGCAGTTCTTC. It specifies CASSLYTLAGRGNEQFF.

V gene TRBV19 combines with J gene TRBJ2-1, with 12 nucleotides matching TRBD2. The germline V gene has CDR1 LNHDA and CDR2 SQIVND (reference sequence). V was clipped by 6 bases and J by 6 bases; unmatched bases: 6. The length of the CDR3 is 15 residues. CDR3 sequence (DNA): TGTGCCAGTAGGGTCCGACTAGCGGGAGTCAATGAGCAGTTCTTC. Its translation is CASRVRLAGVNEQFF.

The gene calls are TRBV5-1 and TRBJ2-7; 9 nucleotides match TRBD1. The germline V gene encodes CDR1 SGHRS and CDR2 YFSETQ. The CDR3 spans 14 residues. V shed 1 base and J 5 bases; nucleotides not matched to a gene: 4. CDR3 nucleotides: TGCGCCAGCAGCTTGAACAGGGGGCCCAACGAGCAGTACTTC. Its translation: CASSLNRGPNEQYF.

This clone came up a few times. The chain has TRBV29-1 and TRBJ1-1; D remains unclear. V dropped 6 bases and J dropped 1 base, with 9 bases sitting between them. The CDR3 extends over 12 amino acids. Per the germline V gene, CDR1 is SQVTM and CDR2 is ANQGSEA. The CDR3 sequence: CSVYTTNTEAFF. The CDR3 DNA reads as TGCAGCGTGTACACCACGAACACTGAAGCTTTCTTT.